Sequencing of this T cell receptor beta chain was carried out in a study of identifying expanded T cells in peripheral blood. Deletions cut 4 bases from V and 1 base from J, with 10 bases between. The CDR3 is made up of 14 amino acids. The germline V gene encodes CDR1 MNHNS and CDR2 SASEGT. The repertoire was sequenced with immunoSEQ multiplex PCR; TCRdb's copy has only in-frame clones and lacks some. The data contain about 58,000 clones, approximately 83% of them singletons. V usage is TRBV6-1 and J usage is TRBJ2-5; maybe TRBD2 (6 bases). The clonotype originates from a person between 18 and 75 years old in good health. Sequencing was carried out using blood. The CDR3 DNA follows: TGTGCCAGCAGTGGGGCGGGGTCCCAAGAGACCCAGTACTTC. It translates to CASSGAGSQETQYF.